The 10 T cell receptor beta chains below come from one sample, sequenced in a study of cytomegalovirus exposure and HLA in healthy donors. PCR involved 60 Vbeta and 13 Jbeta primers. Measured with immunoSEQ multiplex PCR; TCRdb has only the in-frame clones, and not every one. This table holds about 100,000 clones, 81% found once. The sample comprised PBMCs. The source of these receptors is a man aged 25 to 40 in good health and CMV-seronegative.

J is TRBJ2-1 and V is TRBV5-1; 7 bases match TRBD2. Trimming at V came to 2 bases and at J to 6 bases, leaving 5 bases not matched to a gene. CDR1 is SGHRS, CDR2 YFSETQ, per germline. The CDR3 length is 14 residues. The CDR3 sequence is CASSFRDYSNEQFF. Here the CDR3 DNA reads TGCGCCAGCAGCTTCCGGGACTACTCCAATGAGCAGTTCTTC.

This clone was recorded only once. The chain has TRBV7-8 and TRBJ1-1; 9 nucleotides align to TRBD1. The length of the CDR3 is 15 residues. Germline-derived CDR1 and CDR2 are SGHVS and FQNEAQ. The J segment lost 7 bases and the V segment lost 1 base, leaving 7 bases of the junction unmatched. CDR3 nucleotide sequence: TGTGCCAGCAGCTTAGAACAGGGGGCGGTGGGTGAAGCTTTCTTT. Protein sequence: CASSLEQGAVGEAFF.

V gene TRBV6-5 combines with J gene TRBJ2-7, with 7 bases fitting TRBD1. The CDR3 has 15 residues. The V gene end was trimmed by 0 bases and the J gene end by 5 bases; junction bases not matched to a gene: 7. Germline values: CDR1 MNHEY, CDR2 SVGAGI. The CDR3 region has the DNA TGTGCCAGCAGTTACTCGAACAGGGGTAAAGACGAGCAGTACTTC. This encodes CASSYSNRGKDEQYF.

This chain uses TRBV29-1 with TRBJ1-2; D gene unclear. Trimming pared 3 bases from V and 3 bases from J, leaving 5 bases between. The CDR3 length is 11 residues. CDR1 SQVTM and CDR2 ANQGSEA come from the germline V gene. The CDR3 loop is CSVDLYYGYTF. The CDR3 region has the DNA TGCAGCGTTGATCTGTACTATGGCTACACCTTC.

This sequence joins TRBV7-8 and TRBJ2-7; a possible D gene is TRBD1 (6 bases). This CDR3 contains 15 residues. Germline CDR1 reads SGHVS; CDR2 reads FQNEAQ. Trimming took off 5 bases at V and 4 bases at J, with 18 bases between the two ends. The DNA for the CDR3 is TGTGCCAGCAGCCCTGTGGTGAGGGGGAGTTACGAGCAGTACTTC. It specifies CASSPVVRGSYEQYF.

This clone was observed a single time. This sequence joins TRBV7-2 and TRBJ1-3; maybe TRBD1 (6 bases). CDR3 length equals 15 residues. Trimming shortened V by 5 bases and J by 2 bases, and 13 bases separated the two germline ends. Germline-derived CDR1 and CDR2 are SGHTA and FQGNSA. The CDR3 bases are TGTGCCAGCAGCAGGGGAGGGGGGGCTGGAAACACCATATATTTT. Translation gives CASSRGGGAGNTIYF. The full variable domain, in which reference TRBV7-2 and TRBJ1-3 provide the parts outside the CDR3, is GAGVSQSPSNKVTEKGKDVELRCDPISGHTALYWYRQSLGQGLEFLIYFQGNSAPDKSGLPSDRFSAERTGGSVSTLTIQRTQQEDSAVYLCASSRGGGAGNTIYFGEGSWLTVV.

The chain couples TRBV5-5 to TRBJ2-7, with no clear D. The germline V gene has CDR1 SGHKS and CDR2 YYEKEE (reference sequence). The length of the CDR3 is 13 residues. V lost 1 base and J 2 bases, leaving 7 bases between the germline ends. This chain's CDR3 is CASSLPGAYEQYF. The CDR3 nucleotides are TGTGCCAGCAGCTTGCCTGGAGCCTACGAGCAGTACTTC.

The rearrangement links TRBV14 to TRBJ1-1; 9 bases line up with TRBD1. This CDR3 is 14 amino acids long. V shed 6 bases and J 5 bases; nucleotides not matched to a gene: 7. CDR1 and CDR2 (germline): SGHDN, FVKESK. For the CDR3, the DNA is TGTGCCAGCAGAACACAGGGGGCAGGGACTGAAGCTTTCTTT. Its protein product is CASRTQGAGTEAFF.

This clone was detected a few times. CDR3 region: CASSIDQGEQFF. CDR3 DNA sequence: TGTGCCAGTAGTATAGATCAGGGTGAGCAGTTCTTC. The gene calls are TRBV19 and TRBJ2-1; possibly TRBD1 for D (5 bases). With 0 bases removed from V and 9 bases from J, the gap between germline ends came to 6 bases. Germline-derived CDR1 and CDR2 are LNHDA and SQIVND (reference sequence). The CDR3 covers 12 residues.

The chain joins TRBV30 to TRBJ1-2; D uncertain. CDR1 is GTSNPN and CDR2 is SVGIG in the germline V gene (reference sequence). The CDR3 runs 12 residues. The V gene lost 3 bases and the J gene lost 2 bases, with 7 bases spanning the gap. DNA for the CDR3: TGTGCCTGGAGGCGGCAAAACTATGGCTACACCTTC. Translated: CAWRRQNYGYTF.